This T cell receptor (beta chain) was observed in a study of T cells after yellow fever vaccination. Study-wide points: High-abundance clonotypes from the bulk population could contaminate FACS-sorted repertoires.

The CDR3 sequence is 14 residues long. Germline values: CDR1 SGHKS, CDR2 YYEKEE (reference sequence). Trimming removed 0 bases from V and 5 bases from J, with 11 bases in between. In making TCR cDNA, 5'RACE template switching added a universal primer site and UMIs to it. TCRdb called the 5' RACE reads again in MiXCR, with one record for every CDR3 protein. The sample lists 250,000 to 400,000 distinct CDR3 sequences, 3.5% to 4.5% occurring once. In its sample, this clonotype was seen a few times. What it binds is unknown. The TCR sequence derives from a man aged 18 to 29 who received the YFV17D yellow fever vaccine. The genes are TRBV5-5 and TRBJ1-2; weak D call: TRBD1 (5 bases). Sequencing was performed on PBMCs, taken 15 days after the yellow fever booster vaccination. CDR3 residues: CASSLVVQGYGYTF. The CDR3 DNA sequence: TGTGCCAGCAGCTTGGTAGTCCAGGGTTATGGCTACACCTTC.